A single sample is the source of the 12 T cell receptor beta chains below, sequenced in a study of blood T cell repertoires in COVID-19. TCRdb's table, derived via immunoSEQ multiplex PCR, lists solely in-frame clones and lacks some. The table lists 150,000 to 200,000 clones, roughly 88% of them singletons. The sample consisted of PBMCs or T cells enriched from blood (not recorded which). The receptors were gathered from a woman aged 18-29 years who had recovered from COVID-19.

In this sample, this clone turned up once. The chain combines TRBV28 with TRBJ1-5; no firm D call. Trimming removed 6 bases at V and 0 bases at J, with 6 bases between. The CDR3 spans 13 residues. Germline CDR1 is MDHEN and CDR2 is SYDVKM. CDR3 amino acids: CASSRDSNQPQHF. The CDR3 bases are TGTGCCAGCAGCCGAGATAGCAATCAGCCCCAGCATTTT.

The chain recombines TRBV9 with TRBJ1-2, with TRBD1 matching over 10 bases. The germline CDR1 and CDR2 sequences are SGDLS and YYNGEE. V shed 4 bases and J 7 bases; nucleotides not matched to a gene: 10. This CDR3 region has 15 residues. CDR3 DNA: TGTGCCAGCAGCCTGGGACAGGGGCGGGGGCTTGGCTACACCTTC. Amino acids: CASSLGQGRGLGYTF.

The chain is built from TRBV11-2 and TRBJ2-2, with D unclear. The CDR3 has 15 residues. Trimming removed 5 bases at V and 1 base at J, with 11 bases between. The germline gives CDR1 SGHAT, CDR2 FQNNGV. CDR3 nucleotides: TGTGCCAGCAGCCTTGCGCCCCAGAACACCGGGGAGCTGTTTTTT. Translation: CASSLAPQNTGELFF. The full variable domain, with the rest looked up from reference TRBV11-2 and TRBJ2-2, is EAGVAQSPRYKIIEKRQSVAFWCNPISGHATLYWYQQILGQGPKLLIQFQNNGVVDDSQLPKDRFSAERLKGVDSTLKIQPAKLEDSAVYLCASSLAPQNTGELFFGEGSRLTVL.

The J gene is TRBJ1-6, the V gene TRBV30, with 10 bases that match TRBD1. CDR1 is GTSNPN and CDR2 is SVGIG in the germline V gene (reference sequence). The CDR3 sequence is 13 residues long. V lost 6 bases to trimming and J lost 9 bases; unmatched junction nucleotides: 5. CDR3 region: CACMGTGVSPLHF. CDR3 bases: TGTGCCTGTATGGGGACAGGGGTTTCACCCCTCCACTTT.

The genes are TRBV30 and TRBJ1-3; a possible D gene is TRBD1 (5 bases). The V and J ends lost 0 bases and 0 bases respectively, with 9 bases between them. CDR3 length: 15 amino acids. Germline CDR1 and CDR2: GTSNPN and SVGIG (reference sequence). In nucleotides, the CDR3 is TGTGCCTGGAGTGTAAGGAGGGGCTCTGGAAACACCATATATTTT. Its translation: CAWSVRRGSGNTIYF.

The rearrangement links TRBV18 to TRBJ2-3, with 8 bases matching TRBD2. J gave up 0 bases and V 0 bases, and 17 bases lay outside the gene matches. Germline V gene sequence: CDR1 KGHSH, CDR2 LQKENI. CDR3 length: 21 residues. The CDR3 bases are TGTGCCAGCTCACCACCGATACCGGGACTAGGAGGAACCTCTAGCACAGATACGCAGTATTTT. Translated: CASSPPIPGLGGTSSTDTQYF.

This clone came up once. This rearrangement joins TRBV2 to TRBJ1-1; 8 nucleotides line up with TRBD1. The CDR3 runs 13 residues. V trimming: 11 bases; J trimming: 0 bases; junction bases outside the gene matches: 5. CDR1 SNHLY and CDR2 FYNNEI come from the germline V gene. Written as DNA, the CDR3 is TGTGCCGGAACAGGGGGGCTGAACACTGAAGCTTTCTTT. It is translated as CAGTGGLNTEAFF.

The rearrangement uses TRBV20-1 and TRBJ1-1, with D tentatively TRBD1 (5 bases). Germline V gene lookup returns CDR1 DFQATT and CDR2 SNEGSKA (reference sequence). The CDR3 covers 15 residues. V lost 3 bases and J 3 bases, leaving 17 bases between the germline ends. The DNA of the CDR3 is TGCAGTGCTAGTTTGCCAGTCCTGGGGCACACTGAAGCTTTCTTT. Translated, it gives CSASLPVLGHTEAFF.

The chain has TRBV11-3 and TRBJ1-1; D perhaps matches TRBD1 (6 bases). This CDR3 comprises 14 residues. The germline V gene encodes CDR1 SGHNT and CDR2 YENEEA. Trimming cost V 2 bases and J 5 bases, with 12 bases left between them. For the CDR3, the DNA is TGTGCCAGCAGCTTAATGGGACAAAGTACTGAAGCTTTCTTT. Protein product: CASSLMGQSTEAFF.

The chain links TRBV28 to TRBJ2-7; possible D gene TRBD1, 6 bases. Germline assignment: CDR1 MDHEN and CDR2 SYDVKM. The CDR3 spans 16 residues. Trimming stripped 3 bases from V and 0 bases from J, with 15 bases between. This CDR3 is CASSFAGADRSYEQYF. The CDR3 region has the DNA TGTGCCAGCAGTTTTGCAGGGGCCGACCGCTCCTACGAGCAGTACTTC.

V usage is TRBV28 and J usage is TRBJ2-2; TRBD2 agrees at 7 bases. Germline values: CDR1 MDHEN, CDR2 SYDVKM. CDR3 length equals 15 residues. With V trimmed by 7 bases and J by 4 bases, 9 bases remained unmatched. This chain's CDR3 is CASTSGTTSTGELFF. The CDR3 DNA is TGTGCCAGCACCTCCGGGACTACCTCCACCGGGGAGCTGTTTTTT.

Note on this clone: One junction end does not reproduce the germline sequence, and a read error may be involved. The chain links TRBV3-1 (or the pseudogene TRBV3-2) to TRBJ1-3; possibly TRBD1 for D (5 bases). Germline-derived CDR1 and CDR2 are LGHDT and YNNKEL (reference sequence). CDR3 length: 12 amino acids. CDR3 loop: CASSQGGDPVGF. The CDR3 nucleotides read TGTGCCAGCAGCCAAGGGGGGGACCCCGTAGGTTTT.